The T cell receptor (beta chain) described here comes from a study of T cell repertoires in cytomegalovirus infection (dated by TCRdb to between 2018 and 2021). As for the study more broadly: Peptide stimulations targeted recently identified HLA-C-restricted CMV epitopes, whose presentation resists viral immunomodulation, together with well-studied HLA-B-restricted epitopes. Because public TCR beta signatures pointed to carriage of CMV infection together with the matching HLA type, the HLA type of each donor mattered for the analysis.

V drops 1 base and J drops 0 bases, leaving 10 bases in between. The CDR3 measures 16 amino acids from cysteine to phenylalanine. The read is trimmed to its CDR3 DNA, 48 bases read in frame from base 1. The germline V gene gives CDR1 as SGHVS and CDR2 as FQNEAQ. Sequenced on an Illumina HiSeq 1500. The public reads were quality trimmed at Q25 with fastp and then assembled into clones with MiXCR by TCRdb, keeping productive beta chains. Each entry merges the rows of one CDR3 protein and shows their most common DNA and genes. This sample holds 900,000 to 950,000 distinct CDR3 sequences; around 29% were observed only once. Around an eighth of the sample rests with the top ten. This sample's treatment or condition label indicates: in vitro stimulation with specific CMV peptide epitopes to enrich CMV-specific T cells. Beyond this particular receptor, the publication reports: Carriers of CMV infection plus the relevant HLA type were discriminated by the cumulative frequency of public TCR beta family members in the study cohort and in an independent roughly 370-donor cohort. The ex vivo response was dominated by HLA-C-restricted CMV-specific TCR beta clonotypes, which also provided the single most frequent clonotype in two of eight donors.

This clonotype occurred many times. Its antigen has not been determined. Qualities for individual bases were not recorded, and no much larger clone is one base off. Recombination connected TRBV7-8 to TRBJ2-1, with TRBD2 as a weak D call on 6 bases. The source is a human donor in good health (CMV status not recorded). Some clones in this sample may be carry-over from other donors' samples. The sequences come from cultured CD8+ T cells from PBMCs, collected from culture after CMV antigen stimulation. CDR3 sequence: CASSLVRGSSYNEQFF. Here is the DNA: TGTGCCAGCAGCTTAGTACGGGGGAGCTCCTACAATGAGCAGTTCTTC.